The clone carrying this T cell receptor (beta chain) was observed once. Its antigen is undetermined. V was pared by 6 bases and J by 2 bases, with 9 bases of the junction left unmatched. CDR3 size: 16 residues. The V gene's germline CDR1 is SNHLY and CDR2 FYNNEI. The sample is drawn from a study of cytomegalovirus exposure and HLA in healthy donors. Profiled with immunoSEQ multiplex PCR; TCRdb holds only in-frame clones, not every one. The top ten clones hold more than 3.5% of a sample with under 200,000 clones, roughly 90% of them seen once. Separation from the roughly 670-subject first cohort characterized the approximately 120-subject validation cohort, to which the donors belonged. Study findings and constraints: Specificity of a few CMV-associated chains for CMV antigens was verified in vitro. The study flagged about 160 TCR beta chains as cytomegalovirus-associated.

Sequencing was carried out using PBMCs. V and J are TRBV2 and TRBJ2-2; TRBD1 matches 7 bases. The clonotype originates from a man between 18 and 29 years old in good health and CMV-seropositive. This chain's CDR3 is CASSSGTVGNTGELFF. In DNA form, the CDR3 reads TGTGCCAGCAGCAGTGGGACAGTCGGTAACACCGGGGAGCTGTTTTTT.